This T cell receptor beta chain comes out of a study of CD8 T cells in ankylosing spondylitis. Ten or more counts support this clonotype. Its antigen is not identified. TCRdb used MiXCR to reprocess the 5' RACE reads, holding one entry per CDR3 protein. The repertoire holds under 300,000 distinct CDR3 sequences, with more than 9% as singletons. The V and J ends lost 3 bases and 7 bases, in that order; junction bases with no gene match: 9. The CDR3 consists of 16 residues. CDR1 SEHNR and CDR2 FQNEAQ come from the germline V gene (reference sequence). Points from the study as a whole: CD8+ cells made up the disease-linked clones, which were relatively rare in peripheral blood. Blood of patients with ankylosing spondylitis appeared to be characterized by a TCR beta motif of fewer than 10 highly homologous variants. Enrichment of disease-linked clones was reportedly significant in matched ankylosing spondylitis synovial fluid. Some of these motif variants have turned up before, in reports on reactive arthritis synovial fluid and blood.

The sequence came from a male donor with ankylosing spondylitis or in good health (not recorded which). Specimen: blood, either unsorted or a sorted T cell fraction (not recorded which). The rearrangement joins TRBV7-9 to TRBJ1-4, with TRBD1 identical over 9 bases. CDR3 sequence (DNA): TGTGCCAGCAGCTTGGACGGGACAGGGAAGTCTGAAAAACTGTTTTTT. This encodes CASSLDGTGKSEKLFF.